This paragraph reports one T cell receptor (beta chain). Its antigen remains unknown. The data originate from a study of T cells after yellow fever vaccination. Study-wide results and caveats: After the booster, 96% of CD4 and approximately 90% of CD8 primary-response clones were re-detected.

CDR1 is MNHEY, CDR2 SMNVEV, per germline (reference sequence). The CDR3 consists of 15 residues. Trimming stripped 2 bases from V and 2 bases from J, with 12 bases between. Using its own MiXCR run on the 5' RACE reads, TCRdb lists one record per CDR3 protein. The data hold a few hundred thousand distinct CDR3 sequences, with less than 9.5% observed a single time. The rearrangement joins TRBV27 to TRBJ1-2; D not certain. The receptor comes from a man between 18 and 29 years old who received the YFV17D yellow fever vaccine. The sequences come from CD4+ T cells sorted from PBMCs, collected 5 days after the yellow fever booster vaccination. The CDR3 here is CASSLVPGLNYGYTF. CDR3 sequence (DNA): TGTGCCAGCAGTTTAGTCCCGGGCCTCAACTATGGCTACACCTTC.